This T cell receptor (beta chain) was profiled in a study of blood T cell repertoires in COVID-19. Generated by immunoSEQ multiplex PCR, the TCRdb table keeps only in-frame clones and is missing some. The data show about 240,000 clones, with 86% seen just once and under 6.5% held by the top ten. This clone appeared once. J lost 4 bases, V lost 4 bases, and 4 bases had no gene match. The CDR3 is made up of 14 amino acids. Germline loops: CDR1 LGHNA, CDR2 YSLEER. The chain carries TRBV4-3 and TRBJ1-5; 7 bases line up with TRBD1. The origin of this receptor is a man aged 60-69 years with acute or convalescent COVID-19. The sample taken for sequencing was peripheral blood. The DNA of the CDR3 is TGCGCCAGCAGCCCAGGGACAGTGAATCAGCCCCAGCATTTT. This sequence encodes CASSPGTVNQPQHF.